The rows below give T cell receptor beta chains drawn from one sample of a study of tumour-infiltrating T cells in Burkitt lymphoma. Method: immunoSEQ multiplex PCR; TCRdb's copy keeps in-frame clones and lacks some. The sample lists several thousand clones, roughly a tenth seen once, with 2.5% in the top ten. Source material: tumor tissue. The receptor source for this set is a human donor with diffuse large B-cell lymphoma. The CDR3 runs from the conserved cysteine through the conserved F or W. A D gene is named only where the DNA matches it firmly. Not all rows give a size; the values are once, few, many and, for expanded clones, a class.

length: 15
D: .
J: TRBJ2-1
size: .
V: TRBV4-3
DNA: TGCGCCAGCAGCCGAGTAGAGGGGAGAAACAATGAGCAGTTCTTC
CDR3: CASSRVEGRNNEQFF

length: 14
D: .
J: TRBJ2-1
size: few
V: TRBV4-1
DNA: TGCGCCAGCAGTCAACAGGACTTTGACAATGAGCAGTTCTTC
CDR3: CASSQQDFDNEQFF

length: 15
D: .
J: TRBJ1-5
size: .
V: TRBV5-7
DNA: TGTGCCAGCAGCTTGGCGACGTTTAGCAATCAGCCCCAGCATTTT
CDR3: CASSLATFSNQPQHF

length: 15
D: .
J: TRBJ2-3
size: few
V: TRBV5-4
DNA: TGTGCCAGCAGCCCCACTTGGGGGAGCACAGATACGCAGTATTTT
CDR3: CASSPTWGSTDTQYF

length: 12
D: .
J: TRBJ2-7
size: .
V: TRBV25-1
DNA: TGTGCCAGCAGTAAGGAAACCTACGAGCAGTACTTC
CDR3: CASSKETYEQYF

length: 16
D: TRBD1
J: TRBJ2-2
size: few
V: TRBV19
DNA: TGTGCCAGTAGCCCTAGGGACAGGGGGTACACCGGGGAGCTGTTTTTT
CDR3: CASSPRDRGYTGELFF

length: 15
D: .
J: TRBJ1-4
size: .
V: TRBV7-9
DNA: TGTGCCAGCAGCCCTGGGACAAGGGCTAATGAAAAACTGTTTTTT
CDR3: CASSPGTRANEKLFF

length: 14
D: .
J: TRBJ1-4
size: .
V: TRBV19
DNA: TGTGCCAGTAGTTCGGCGGGAACTAATGAAAAACTGTTTTTT
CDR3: CASSSAGTNEKLFF

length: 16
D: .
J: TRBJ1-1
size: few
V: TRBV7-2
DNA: TGTGCCAGCAGCTTAGTAGTGGGTCAGCGGCAGCGGGAAGCTTTCTTT
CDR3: CASSLVVGQRQREAFF

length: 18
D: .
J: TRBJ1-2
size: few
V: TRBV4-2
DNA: TGTGCCAGCAGCCAAGATAGGAACAGGGAATGGGGAGTCTATGGCTACACCTTC
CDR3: CASSQDRNREWGVYGYTF

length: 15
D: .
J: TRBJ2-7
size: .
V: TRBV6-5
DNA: TGTGCCAGCAGTTACGTCCAGGGGACGGTTTACGAGCAGTACTTC
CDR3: CASSYVQGTVYEQYF

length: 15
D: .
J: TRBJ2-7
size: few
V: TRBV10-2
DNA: TGCGCCAGCAGTGAGTCGTCGGGGGCGACCTACGAGCAGTACTTC
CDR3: CASSESSGATYEQYF

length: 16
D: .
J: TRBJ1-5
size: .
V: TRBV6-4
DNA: TGTGCCAGCACCCCGCAGCGTAGGGGGGGCAATCAGCCCCAGCATTTT
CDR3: CASTPQRRGGNQPQHF

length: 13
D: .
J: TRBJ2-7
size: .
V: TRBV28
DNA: TGTGCCAGCAGTTGGGGTACCAACTACGAGCAGTACTTC
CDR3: CASSWGTNYEQYF

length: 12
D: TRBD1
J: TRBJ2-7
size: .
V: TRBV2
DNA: TGTGCCAGCAGCGGGACAGGGAGAGAGCAGTACTTC
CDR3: CASSGTGREQYF

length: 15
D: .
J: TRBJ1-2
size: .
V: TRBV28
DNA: TGTGCCAGCAGTCTTCAACAGGATCCTAACTATGGCTACACCTTC
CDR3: CASSLQQDPNYGYTF